This T cell receptor (beta chain) came from a study of graft-versus-host responses after intestinal transplantation. Study-level information: Each transplant was multivisceral, liver-intestinal, or isolated intestinal. The study gave all recipients anti-thymocyte globulin induction, then tacrolimus and steroids for approximately 3 years.

The authors combined approximately 200,000 CFSE-labeled responder cells with approximately 200,000 irradiated, violet-dye-labeled stimulator cells in plates. Dividing CFSE-low CD3+CD4+ and CD3+CD8+ responders were isolated by sorting after the reaction. Assay: immunoSEQ multiplex PCR; the TCRdb copy retains only in-frame clones and omits some. The sample shows fewer than 15,000 clones, approximately 33% of them seen only once. Per the germline V gene, CDR1 is MNHNY and CDR2 is SVGAGI (reference sequence). V was clipped by 1 base and J by 3 bases, with 7 bases between them. The CDR3 contains 14 residues. This clone has only a few counts.

The receptor was derived from a human patient who received an intestinal transplant. The sequencing used alloreactive CD8+ T cells from a mixed lymphocyte reaction culture, collected before intestinal transplant. The subset: CFSE-low proliferating T cells sorted from approximately six-day pre-transplant mixed lymphocyte reaction (GvH or HvG direction). This chain links TRBV6-6 with TRBJ1-3; D is ambiguous. The CDR3, as DNA: TGTGCCAGCAGTTACTTTGCCAGTGGAAACACCATATATTTT. Translating it yields CASSYFASGNTIYF.